These 2 T cell receptor beta chains came from one sample sequenced in a study of glioma-infiltrating T cells. TCR alpha and beta CDR3 regions were amplified from RNA using iRepertoire nested multiplex PCR. TCRdb re-derived calls from the multiplex PCR reads in MiXCR, one entry per CDR3 protein. Among around 120,000 distinct CDR3 sequences listed, around a quarter were seen once. The sequencing input was glioma tissue, nonneoplastic brain tissue, or PBMCs (not recorded which). Receptor source: a human donor with low-grade glioma or glioblastoma, undergoing nonglioma brain surgery, or in good health (not recorded which).

The CDR3 loop is CASSPALPDSYEQYV. CDR3 DNA sequence: TGTGCCAGCAGTCCGGCCTTGCCAGATTCATACGAGCAGTACGTC. The V and J genes are TRBV27 and TRBJ2-7; D gene uncertain. Trimming removed 5 bases at V and 4 bases at J, with 18 bases between. Germline assignment: CDR1 MNHEY and CDR2 SMNVEV (reference sequence). This CDR3 comprises 15 residues.

About this clonotype: A read error may explain this, as a much larger clone is one base away. J is TRBJ1-1 and V is TRBV6-1, with unresolved D. The CDR3 loop spans 14 amino acids. CDR1 is MNHNS and CDR2 is SASEGT in the germline V gene. CDR3 sequence reads: CASRPKKVNIEAFF. The CDR3 nucleotides read TGCGCCAGCAGGCCAAAGAAAGTTAACATTGAAGCTTTCTTT.